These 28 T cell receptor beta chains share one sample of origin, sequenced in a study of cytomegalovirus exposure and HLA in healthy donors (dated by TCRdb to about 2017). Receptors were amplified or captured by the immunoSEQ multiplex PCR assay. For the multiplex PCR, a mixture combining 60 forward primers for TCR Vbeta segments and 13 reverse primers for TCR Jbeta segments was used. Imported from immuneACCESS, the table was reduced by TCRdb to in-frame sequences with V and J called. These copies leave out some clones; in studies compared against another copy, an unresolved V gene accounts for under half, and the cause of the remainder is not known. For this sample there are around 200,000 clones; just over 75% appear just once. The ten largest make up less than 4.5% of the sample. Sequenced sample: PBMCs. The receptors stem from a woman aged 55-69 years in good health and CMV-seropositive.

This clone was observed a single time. The CDR3 region is CSVASGEGYTQYF. CDR3 nucleotides: TGCAGCGTAGCTAGCGGGGAGGGGTATACGCAGTATTTT. This sequence joins TRBV29-1 and TRBJ2-3; the match to TRBD2 covers 9 bases. The V gene's germline CDR1 is SQVTM and CDR2 ANQGSEA. The CDR3 sequence is 13 residues long. Losses at the gene ends were 6 bases for V and 7 bases for J; bases not matched to a gene: 8.

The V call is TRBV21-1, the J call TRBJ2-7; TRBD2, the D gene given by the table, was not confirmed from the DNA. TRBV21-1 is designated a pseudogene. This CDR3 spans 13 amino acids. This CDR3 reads CASYSGRDYEQYF. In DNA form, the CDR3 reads TGTGCCAGCTATAGCGGGAGGGATTACGAGCAGTACTTC.

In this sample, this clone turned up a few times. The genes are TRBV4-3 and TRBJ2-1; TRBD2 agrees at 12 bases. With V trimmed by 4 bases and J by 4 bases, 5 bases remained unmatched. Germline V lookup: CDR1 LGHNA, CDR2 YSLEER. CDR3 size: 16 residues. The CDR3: CASSPATSGGYNEQFF. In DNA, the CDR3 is TGCGCCAGCAGCCCAGCCACTAGCGGGGGGTACAATGAGCAGTTCTTC.

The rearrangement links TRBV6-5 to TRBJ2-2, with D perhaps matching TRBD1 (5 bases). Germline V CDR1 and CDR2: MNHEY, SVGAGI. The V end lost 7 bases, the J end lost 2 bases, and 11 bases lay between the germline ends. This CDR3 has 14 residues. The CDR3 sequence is CASTRTLNTGELFF. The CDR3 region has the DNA TGTGCCAGCACTCGGACACTAAACACCGGGGAGCTGTTTTTT.

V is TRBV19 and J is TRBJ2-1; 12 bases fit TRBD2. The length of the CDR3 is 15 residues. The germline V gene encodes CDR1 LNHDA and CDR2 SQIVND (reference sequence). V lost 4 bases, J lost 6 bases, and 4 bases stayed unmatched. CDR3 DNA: TGTGCCAGTAGTACCGTGACTAGCGGGGGCAATGAGCAGTTCTTC. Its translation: CASSTVTSGGNEQFF.

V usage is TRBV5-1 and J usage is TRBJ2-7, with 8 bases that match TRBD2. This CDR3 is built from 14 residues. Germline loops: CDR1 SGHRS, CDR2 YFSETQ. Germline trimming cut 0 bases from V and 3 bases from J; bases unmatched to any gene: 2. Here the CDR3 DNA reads TGCGCCAGCAGCTTGGGTCGGGAGGGCTACGAGCAGTACTTC. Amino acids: CASSLGREGYEQYF.

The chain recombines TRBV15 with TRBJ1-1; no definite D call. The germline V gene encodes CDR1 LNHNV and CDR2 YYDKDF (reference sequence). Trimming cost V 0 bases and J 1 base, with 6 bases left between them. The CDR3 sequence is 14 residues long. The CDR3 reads CATSRDLANTEAFF. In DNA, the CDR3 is TGTGCCACCAGCAGAGATTTGGCGAACACTGAAGCTTTCTTT.

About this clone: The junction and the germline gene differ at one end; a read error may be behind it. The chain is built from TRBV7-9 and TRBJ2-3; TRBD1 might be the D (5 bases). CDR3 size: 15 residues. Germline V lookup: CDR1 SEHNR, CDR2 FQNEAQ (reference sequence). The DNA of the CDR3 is TGTTCCAGCAGCTTTGGGGCCCTCTTATCGGATACGCAGTATTTT. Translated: CSSSFGALLSDTQYF.

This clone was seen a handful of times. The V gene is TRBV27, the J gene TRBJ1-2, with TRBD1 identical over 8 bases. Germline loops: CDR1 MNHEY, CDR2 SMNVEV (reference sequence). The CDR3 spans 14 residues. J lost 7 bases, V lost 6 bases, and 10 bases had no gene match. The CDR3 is CASSKTGGPIGYTF. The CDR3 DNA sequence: TGTGCCAGCAGCAAAACAGGGGGACCTATTGGCTACACCTTC.

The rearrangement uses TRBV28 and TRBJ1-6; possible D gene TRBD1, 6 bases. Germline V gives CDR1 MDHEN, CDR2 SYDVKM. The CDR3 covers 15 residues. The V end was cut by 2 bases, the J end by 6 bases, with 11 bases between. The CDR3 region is CASSLDNRANSPLHF. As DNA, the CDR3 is TGTGCCAGCAGTTTAGATAACAGGGCTAATTCACCCCTCCACTTT.

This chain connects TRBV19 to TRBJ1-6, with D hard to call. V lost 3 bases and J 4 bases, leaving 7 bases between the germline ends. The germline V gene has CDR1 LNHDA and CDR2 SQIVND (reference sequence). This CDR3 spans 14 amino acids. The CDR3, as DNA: TGTGCCAGTAGTATCACCACTTATAATTCACCCCTCCACTTT. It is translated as CASSITTYNSPLHF.

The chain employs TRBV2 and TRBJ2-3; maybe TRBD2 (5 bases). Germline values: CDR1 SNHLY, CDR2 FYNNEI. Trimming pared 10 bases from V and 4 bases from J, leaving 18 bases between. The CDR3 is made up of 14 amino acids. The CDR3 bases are TGTGCCAACCTAGGAGTCTCCGGGGCAGATACGCAGTATTTT. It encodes CANLGVSGADTQYF.

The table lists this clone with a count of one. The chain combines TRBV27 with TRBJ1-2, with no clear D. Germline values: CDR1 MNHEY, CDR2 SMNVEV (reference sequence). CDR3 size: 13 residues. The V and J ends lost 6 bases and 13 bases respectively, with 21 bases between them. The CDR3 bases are TGTGCCAGCAGCCCTCCCGGGTCGCGAGAGGCCACCTTC. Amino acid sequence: CASSPPGSREATF.

DNA of the CDR3: TGTGCCAGCAGTTTATTGAGGGTGAACACTGAAGCTTTCTTT. This gives the protein CASSLLRVNTEAFF. The chain couples TRBV28 to TRBJ1-1; D not resolved. Trimming took off 1 base at V and 0 bases at J, with 6 bases between the two ends. The CDR3 contains 14 residues. The germline V gene has CDR1 MDHEN and CDR2 SYDVKM.

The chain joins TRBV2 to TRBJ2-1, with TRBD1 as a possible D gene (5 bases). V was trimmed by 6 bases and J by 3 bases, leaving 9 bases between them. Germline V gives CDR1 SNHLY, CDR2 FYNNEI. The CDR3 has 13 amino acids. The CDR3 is CASRGEGYNEQFF. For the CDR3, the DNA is TGTGCCAGCAGAGGGGAAGGCTACAATGAGCAGTTCTTC. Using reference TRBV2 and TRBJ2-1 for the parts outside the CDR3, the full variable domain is EPEVTQTPSHQVTQMGQEVILRCVPISNHLYFYWYRQILGQKVEFLVSFYNNEISEKSEIFDDQFSVERPDGSNFTLKIRSTKLEDSAMYFCASRGEGYNEQFFGPGTRLTVL.

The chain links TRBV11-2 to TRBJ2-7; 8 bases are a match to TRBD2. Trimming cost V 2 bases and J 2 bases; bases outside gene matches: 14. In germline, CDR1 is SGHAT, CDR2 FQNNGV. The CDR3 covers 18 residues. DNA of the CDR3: TGTGCCAGCAGCTTAAGGGTGGCAAGCGGGGGCCTACCCTACGAGCAGTACTTC. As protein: CASSLRVASGGLPYEQYF. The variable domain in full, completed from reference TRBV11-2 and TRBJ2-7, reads EAGVAQSPRYKIIEKRQSVAFWCNPISGHATLYWYQQILGQGPKLLIQFQNNGVVDDSQLPKDRFSAERLKGVDSTLKIQPAKLEDSAVYLCASSLRVASGGLPYEQYFGPGTRLTVT.

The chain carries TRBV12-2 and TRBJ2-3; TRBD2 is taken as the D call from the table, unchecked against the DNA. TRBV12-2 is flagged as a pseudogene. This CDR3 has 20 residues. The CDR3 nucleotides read TGTGCAAGTCGCTTAGGATTCGCGACTATCACCCCCATCCGCACAGATACGCAGTATTTT. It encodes CASRLGFATITPIRTDTQYF.

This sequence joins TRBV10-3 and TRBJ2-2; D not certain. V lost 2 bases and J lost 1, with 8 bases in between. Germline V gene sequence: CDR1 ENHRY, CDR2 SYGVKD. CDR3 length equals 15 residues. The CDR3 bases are TGTGCCATCAGTGAGCTGCAGGAGAACACCGGGGAGCTGTTTTTT. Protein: CAISELQENTGELFF.

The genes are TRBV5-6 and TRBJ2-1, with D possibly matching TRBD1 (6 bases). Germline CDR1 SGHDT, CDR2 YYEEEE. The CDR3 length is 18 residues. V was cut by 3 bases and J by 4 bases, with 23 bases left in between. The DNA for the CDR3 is TGTGCCAGCAGCTGGGCCCCCTCGGGACAACTGAAGTACAATGAGCAGTTCTTC. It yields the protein CASSWAPSGQLKYNEQFF.

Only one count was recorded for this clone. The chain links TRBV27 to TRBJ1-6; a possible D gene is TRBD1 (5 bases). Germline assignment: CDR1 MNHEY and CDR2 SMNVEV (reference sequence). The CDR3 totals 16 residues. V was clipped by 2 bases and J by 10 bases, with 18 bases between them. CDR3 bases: TGTGCCAGCAGTTTAAGGGGTTCGGGGGAAAGATCACCCCTCCACTTT. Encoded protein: CASSLRGSGERSPLHF.

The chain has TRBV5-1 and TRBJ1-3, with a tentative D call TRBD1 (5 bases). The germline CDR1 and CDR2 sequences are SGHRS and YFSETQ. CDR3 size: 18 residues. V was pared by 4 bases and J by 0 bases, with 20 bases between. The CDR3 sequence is CASSPRGPDFSSGNTIYF. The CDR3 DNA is TGCGCCAGCAGCCCTAGGGGCCCCGACTTTAGCTCTGGAAACACCATATATTTT. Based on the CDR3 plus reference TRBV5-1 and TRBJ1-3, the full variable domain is KAGVTQTPRYLIKTRGQQVTLSCSPISGHRSVSWYQQTPGQGLQFLFEYFSETQRNKGNFPGRFSGRQFSNSRSEMNVSTLELGDSALYLCASSPRGPDFSSGNTIYFGEGSWLTVV.

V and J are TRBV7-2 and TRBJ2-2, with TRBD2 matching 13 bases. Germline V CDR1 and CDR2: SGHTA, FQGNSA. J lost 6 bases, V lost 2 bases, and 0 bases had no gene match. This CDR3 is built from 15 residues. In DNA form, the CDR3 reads TGTGCCAGCAGCTTAACTAGCGGGGGGGCCGGGGAGCTGTTTTTT. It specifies CASSLTSGGAGELFF.

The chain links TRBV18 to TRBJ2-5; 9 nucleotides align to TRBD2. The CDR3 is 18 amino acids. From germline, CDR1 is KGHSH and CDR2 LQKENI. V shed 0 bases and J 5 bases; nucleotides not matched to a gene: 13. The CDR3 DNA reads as TGTGCCAGCTCACCACCGTACCGACTAGCGGAAACCGGGGAGACCCAGTACTTC. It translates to CASSPPYRLAETGETQYF.

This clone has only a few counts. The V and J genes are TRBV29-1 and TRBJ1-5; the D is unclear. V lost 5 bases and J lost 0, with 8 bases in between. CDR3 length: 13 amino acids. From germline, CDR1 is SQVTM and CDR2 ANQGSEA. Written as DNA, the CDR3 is TGCAGCGTTACTCTTAGTAGCAATCAGCCCCAGCATTTT. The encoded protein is CSVTLSSNQPQHF. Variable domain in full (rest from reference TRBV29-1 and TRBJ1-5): SAVISQKPSRDICQRGTSLTIQCQVDSQVTMMFWYRQQPGQSLTLIATANQGSEATYESGFVIDKFPISRPNLTFSTLTVSNMSPEDSSIYLCSVTLSSNQPQHFGDGTRLSIL.

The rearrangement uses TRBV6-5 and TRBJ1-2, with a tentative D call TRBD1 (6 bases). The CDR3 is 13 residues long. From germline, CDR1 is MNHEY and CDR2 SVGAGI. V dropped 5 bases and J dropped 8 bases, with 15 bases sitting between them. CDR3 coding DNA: TGTGCCAGCAGTAAAACAGGGCTTGGGGGCTACACCTTC. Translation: CASSKTGLGGYTF.

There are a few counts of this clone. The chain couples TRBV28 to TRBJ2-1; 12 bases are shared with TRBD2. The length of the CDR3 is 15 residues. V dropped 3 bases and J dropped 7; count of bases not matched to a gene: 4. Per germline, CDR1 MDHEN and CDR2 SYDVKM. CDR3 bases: TGTGCCAGCAGTTTGCCTAGCGGGGGGGGGAATGAGCAGTTCTTC. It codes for CASSLPSGGGNEQFF.

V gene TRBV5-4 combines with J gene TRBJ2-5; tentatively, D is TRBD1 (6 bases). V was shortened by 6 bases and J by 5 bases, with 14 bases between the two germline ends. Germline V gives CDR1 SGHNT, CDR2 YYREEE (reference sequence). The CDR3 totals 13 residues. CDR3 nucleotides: TGTGCCAGCACCCACAGGGAATGGGAGACCCAGTACTTC. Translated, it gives CASTHREWETQYF.

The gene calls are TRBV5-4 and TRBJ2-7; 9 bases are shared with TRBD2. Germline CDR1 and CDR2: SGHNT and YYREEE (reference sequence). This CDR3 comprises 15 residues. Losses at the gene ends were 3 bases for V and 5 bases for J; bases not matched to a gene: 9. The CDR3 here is CASSSLSGLANEQYF. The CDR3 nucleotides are TGTGCCAGCAGCTCCCTATCCGGACTAGCGAACGAGCAGTACTTC.